This TCR beta chain emerged from a study of T cell clonality in common variable immunodeficiency. TCRdb's table, derived via immunoSEQ multiplex PCR, lists solely in-frame clones and lacks some. The specimen has about 39,000 clones, none found just once. The study's findings and limits: Patient heterogeneity in the CVID cohort limited correlations between repertoire features and clinical complications.

This clone was detected a few times. The antigen is undetermined. The read is 3 residues too short to cover the CDR3 end, so that end is filled in from the germline J gene. The CDR3 runs 17 residues. V was clipped by 2 bases and J by 2 bases; unmatched bases: 8. Germline lookup yields CDR1 KGHSH and CDR2 LQKENI. The chain joins TRBV18 to TRBJ2-1; 8 bases match TRBD1. Sequencing was performed on peripheral blood mononuclear cells. This receptor was identified in a person aged 18 to 69 in good health. The sequenced part of the CDR3 DNA is TGTGCCAGCTCACCAAAGGAGACAGGGGTGGCCTACAATGAG. Translated, it gives CASSPKETGVAYNE. The full CDR3 protein is CASSPKETGVAYNEQFF.